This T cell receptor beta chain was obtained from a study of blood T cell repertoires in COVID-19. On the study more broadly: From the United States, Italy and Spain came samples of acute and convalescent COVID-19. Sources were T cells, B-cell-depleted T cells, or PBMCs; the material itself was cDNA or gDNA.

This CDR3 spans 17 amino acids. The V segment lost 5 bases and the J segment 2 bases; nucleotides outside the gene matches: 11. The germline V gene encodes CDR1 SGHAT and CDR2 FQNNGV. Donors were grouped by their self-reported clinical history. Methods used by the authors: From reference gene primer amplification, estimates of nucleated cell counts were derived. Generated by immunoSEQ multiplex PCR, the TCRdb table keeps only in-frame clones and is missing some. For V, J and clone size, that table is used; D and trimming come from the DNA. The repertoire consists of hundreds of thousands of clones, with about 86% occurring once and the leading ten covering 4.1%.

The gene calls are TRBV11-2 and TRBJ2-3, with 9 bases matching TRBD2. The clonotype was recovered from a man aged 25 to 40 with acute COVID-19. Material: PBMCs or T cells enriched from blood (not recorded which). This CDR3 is CASSARNLAGLTDTQYF. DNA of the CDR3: TGTGCCAGCAGCGCACGGAATCTAGCGGGACTCACAGATACGCAGTATTTT.